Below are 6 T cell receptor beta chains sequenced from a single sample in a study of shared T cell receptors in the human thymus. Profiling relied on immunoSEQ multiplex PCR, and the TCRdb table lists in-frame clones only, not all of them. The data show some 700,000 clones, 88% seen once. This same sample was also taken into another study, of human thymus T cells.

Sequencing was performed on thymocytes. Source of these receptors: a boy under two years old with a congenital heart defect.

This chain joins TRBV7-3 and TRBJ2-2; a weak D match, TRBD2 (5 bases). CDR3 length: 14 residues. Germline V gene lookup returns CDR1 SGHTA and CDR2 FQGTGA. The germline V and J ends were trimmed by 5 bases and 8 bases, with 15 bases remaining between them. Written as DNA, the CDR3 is TGTGCCAGCAGCCTTGAGGGCCGAACGGGGGAGCTGTTTTTT. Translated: CASSLEGRTGELFF.

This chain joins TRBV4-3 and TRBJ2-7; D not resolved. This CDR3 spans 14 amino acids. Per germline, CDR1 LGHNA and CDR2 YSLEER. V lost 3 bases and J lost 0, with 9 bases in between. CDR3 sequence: CASSHNPGSYEQYF. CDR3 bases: TGCGCCAGCAGCCATAACCCCGGCTCCTACGAGCAGTACTTC.

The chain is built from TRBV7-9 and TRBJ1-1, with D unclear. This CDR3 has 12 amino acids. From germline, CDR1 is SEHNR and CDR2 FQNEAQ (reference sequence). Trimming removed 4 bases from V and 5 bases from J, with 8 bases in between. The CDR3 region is CASSSEETEAFF. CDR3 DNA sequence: TGTGCCAGCAGCTCTGAGGAAACTGAAGCTTTCTTT.

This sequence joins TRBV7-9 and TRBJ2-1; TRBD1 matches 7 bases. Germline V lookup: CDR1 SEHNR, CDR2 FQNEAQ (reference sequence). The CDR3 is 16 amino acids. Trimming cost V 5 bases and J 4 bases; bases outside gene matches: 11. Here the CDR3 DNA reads TGTGCCAGCAGCGTCGGACAGGAAAAGGGGTACAATGAGCAGTTCTTC. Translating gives CASSVGQEKGYNEQFF.

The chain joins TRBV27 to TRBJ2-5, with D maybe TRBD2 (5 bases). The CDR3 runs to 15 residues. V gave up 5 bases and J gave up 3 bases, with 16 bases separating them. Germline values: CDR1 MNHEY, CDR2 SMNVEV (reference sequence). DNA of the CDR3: TGTGCCAGCAGTCCGTCGAGAGGGTTGAAAGAGACCCAGTACTTC. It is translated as CASSPSRGLKETQYF.

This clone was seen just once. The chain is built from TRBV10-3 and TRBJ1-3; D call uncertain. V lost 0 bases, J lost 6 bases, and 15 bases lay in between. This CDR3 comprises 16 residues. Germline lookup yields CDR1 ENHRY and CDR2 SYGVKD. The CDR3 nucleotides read TGTGCCATCAGTGAGTCGGCGGAACAAGCCCCAAACACCATATATTTT. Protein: CAISESAEQAPNTIYF.